A selection of T cell receptor beta chains follows, all from one sample in a study of response to subunit inactivated influenza vaccine. A single record per CDR3 protein comes from TCRdb applying MiXCR to the RT-PCR reads. Of approximately 500,000 distinct CDR3 sequences in the sample, 10% to 15% were seen once. This sample comprised PBMCs from blood, obtained 45 days after vaccination. All receptors come from a man aged 45 to 65 who received an inactivated influenza vaccine. The CDR3 runs from the conserved cysteine through the conserved F or W. D genes are given only for firm matches. Clone size, where shown, is once, few, many, or a class for clones that have expanded.

TRBV6-5,few,TRBJ1-1,.,TGTGCCAGCAGCTACCTTAGGACAACGAACACTGAAGCTTTCTTT,CASSYLRTTNTEAFF
TRBV24-1,.,TRBJ2-3,TRBD2,TGTGCCACCAGTGACCTCGGACTAGCGAGCACAGATACGCAGTATTTT,CATSDLGLASTDTQYF
TRBV29-1,.,TRBJ2-1,.,TGCAGCGCGAACCGGGACCCCAATGAGCAGTTCTTC,CSANRDPNEQFF
TRBV18,few,TRBJ2-5,TRBD1,TGTGCCAGCTCACCTTCATACAGGGGAGAAGAGACCCAGTACTTC,CASSPSYRGEETQYF
TRBV7-9,few,TRBJ1-2,.,TGTGCCAGCACCCCCGGGTCACATGGCTACACCTTC,CASTPGSHGYTF
TRBV7-2,few,TRBJ1-2,.,TGTGCCAGCAGCACCGATGACGGAAACTATGGCTACACCTTC,CASSTDDGNYGYTF
TRBV7-9,.,TRBJ2-3,.,TGTGCCAGCGGGGCGGGGTTGAGCACAGATACGCAGTATTTT,CASGAGLSTDTQYF
TRBV20-1,few,TRBJ2-1,.,TGCAGTGCTAGACGCAGGGCGAATGAGCAGTTCTTC,CSARRRANEQFF
TRBV29-1,.,TRBJ2-5,.,TGCAGCGCCGAAGGCTTGATTGGGGAGACCCAGTACTTC,CSAEGLIGETQYF
TRBV12-3/TRBV12-4,few,TRBJ2-3,.,TGTGCCAGCAGATGGCGACAACTCCACACAGATACGCAGTATTTT,CASRWRQLHTDTQYF
TRBV28,few,TRBJ2-4,.,TGTGCCAGCAGTCCGGGACATTTAGCCAAAAACATTCAGTACTTC,CASSPGHLAKNIQYF
TRBV4-3,.,TRBJ1-5,TRBD1,TGCGCCAGCAGCCAAGATGCAGGGGGCCACTTTGTCAGCAATCAGCCCCAGCATTTT,CASSQDAGGHFVSNQPQHF
TRBV2,.,TRBJ1-2,TRBD1,TGTGCCAGCAGTGTTTCCGGGACAGGGATCGATGGCTACACCTTC,CASSVSGTGIDGYTF
TRBV7-9,.,TRBJ2-2,.,TGTGCCAGCAGACCCGTGGCTCGCGGGGGCAACACCGGGGAGCTGTTTTTT,CASRPVARGGNTGELFF
TRBV5-1,few,TRBJ2-7,TRBD2,TGCGCCAGCAGCTTGAAGACTATTGGCGGGGGCTCCTACGAGCAGTACTTC,CASSLKTIGGGSYEQYF
TRBV12-3/TRBV12-4,few,TRBJ2-7,.,TGTGCCAGCAGTTTTGAAGGGTACGGGGAGCAGTACTTC,CASSFEGYGEQYF
TRBV5-1,few,TRBJ2-3,.,TGCGCCAGCAGCTTGGGCCAGGGTCGGGGCACAGATACGCAGTATTTT,CASSLGQGRGTDTQYF
TRBV9,.,TRBJ2-5,.,TGTGCCAGCAGCGTAGGTCCCAGCATCCAAGAGACCCAGTACTTC,CASSVGPSIQETQYF
TRBV27,.,TRBJ2-3,.,TGTGCCAGCAGGATCTCCGGTCTGGATACGCAGTATTTT,CASRISGLDTQYF
TRBV4-1,.,TRBJ2-5,TRBD1,TGCGCCAGCAGCCAGCGACAGGGGTACCAAGAGACCCAGTACTTC,CASSQRQGYQETQYF
TRBV27,many,TRBJ2-1,TRBD1,TGTGCCAGCAGTCCATTATATGGGACAGGGGCCGACAATGAGCAGTTCTTC,CASSPLYGTGADNEQFF
TRBV5-1,.,TRBJ2-5,.,TGCGCCAGCAGCTTTAGCAGCGCGGGGGAGACCCAGTACTTC,CASSFSSAGETQYF
TRBV24-1,.,TRBJ2-2,.,TGTGCCACCGGCGAGTCCGGGGAGCTGTTTTTT,CATGESGELFF
TRBV3-1,.,TRBJ2-5,TRBD1,TGTGCCAGCAGCCAAGCAGGACAGGGGCAAGAGACCCAGTACTTC,CASSQAGQGQETQYF
TRBV12-3/TRBV12-4,.,TRBJ2-6,.,TGTGCCAGCAATCGACAGGCTGGGGCCAACGTCCTGACTTTC,CASNRQAGANVLTF
TRBV29-1,few,TRBJ2-5,.,TGCAGCGTCCTCCCCGGGTCCTCGGGAGAGACCCAGTACTTC,CSVLPGSSGETQYF
TRBV20-1,few,TRBJ2-1,TRBD2,TGCAGTGCTAGAGATAAACTAGCGGGAGTCGGGAATGAGCAGTTCTTC,CSARDKLAGVGNEQFF
TRBV7-2,few,TRBJ2-3,.,TGTGCCAGCAGACCGCCGGGATTAAGCACAGATACGCAGTATTTT,CASRPPGLSTDTQYF
TRBV20-1,.,TRBJ2-2,.,TGCAGTGCTAGAGCATCAGGGGTGGAGGAGCTGTTTTTT,CSARASGVEELFF
TRBV20-1,few,TRBJ2-3,TRBD2,TGCAGTGCTAGAGATAGTCGACTAGCGGAGCTCTTGAATACGCAGTATTTT,CSARDSRLAELLNTQYF
TRBV5-6,.,TRBJ2-7,.,TGTGCCAGCAGCTTTATGGAGGGGATTAGGTACGAGCAGTACTTC,CASSFMEGIRYEQYF
TRBV7-6,many,TRBJ2-1,.,TGTGCCAGCAGCGCGGCCCAGGGGTATGAGCAGTTCTTC,CASSAAQGYEQFF
TRBV7-6,many,TRBJ2-1,TRBD2,TGTGCCAGCAGCTCCCTAGCGGAAGGGAAGAATGAGCAGTTCTTC,CASSSLAEGKNEQFF
TRBV6-2/TRBV6-3,many,TRBJ2-6,TRBD1,TGTGCCAGCAGTTCAACCCCGGGACAGGTTACTGGGGCCAACGTCCTGACTTTC,CASSSTPGQVTGANVLTF
TRBV20-1,.,TRBJ2-3,TRBD2,TGCAGTGCGGGACGGCAACTAGCGGGTGAGACAGATACGCAGTATTTT,CSAGRQLAGETDTQYF
TRBV7-8,.,TRBJ2-5,.,TGTGCCAGCAGCCCGCGATCAGGGTTGGGGCAAGAGACCCAGTACTTC,CASSPRSGLGQETQYF
TRBV6-6,few,TRBJ2-3,.,TGTGCCAGCAGTTACTTTAACACAGATACGCAGTATTTT,CASSYFNTDTQYF
TRBV6-2/TRBV6-3,many,TRBJ1-1,.,TGTGCCAGCAGTTACTCGGCTCACACTGAAGCTTTCTTT,CASSYSAHTEAFF
TRBV12-3/TRBV12-4,.,TRBJ2-5,TRBD1,TGTGCCAGCAGTTCGATCCCGGGACAGGGTCAAGAGACCCAGTACTTC,CASSSIPGQGQETQYF
TRBV24-1,.,TRBJ2-5,.,TGTGCCACCAGTGATCGATGGGGGCTTGCGGAGACCCAGTACTTC,CATSDRWGLAETQYF
TRBV12-3/TRBV12-4,.,TRBJ1-2,TRBD1,TGTGCCAGCAGTTTAGGCAGGGGGACGATTGATGGCTACACCTTC,CASSLGRGTIDGYTF
TRBV25-1,many,TRBJ2-3,TRBD1,TGTGCCAGCAGAACAGGGGCCTCCGGGGATACGCAGTATTTT,CASRTGASGDTQYF
TRBV12-3/TRBV12-4,.,TRBJ2-5,.,TGTGCCAGCACTCTGGGGGGTAGGCAAGAGACCCAGTACTTC,CASTLGGRQETQYF
TRBV27,.,TRBJ2-2,TRBD1,TGTGCCAGCAGTAAGATTGACAGGGTTGGGCACGGGGAGCTGTTTTTT,CASSKIDRVGHGELFF
TRBV10-3,few,TRBJ1-5,.,TGTGCCACCTCCCGGACAAATAGCAATCAGCCCCAGCATTTT,CATSRTNSNQPQHF
TRBV28,once,TRBJ1-1,TRBD1,TGTGCCAGCAGTTTAGGGGACAGGGTACTCACTGAAGCTTTCTTT,CASSLGDRVLTEAFF